The sample holds many counts of the clone carrying this TCR beta chain. Its specificity is unknown. This sample was included in a study of T cells in Graves' hyperthyroidism and ophthalmopathy. Notes on the study in general: Ophthalmopathy, as predicted by the model, came a median around 6.7 months after the prediction.

Authors of the study amplified TCR beta CDR3 regions from RNA transcripts. The primer set for the first-round RT-PCR of the TCR CDR3 was HTBI. TCRdb re-derived calls from the multiplex PCR reads in MiXCR, one entry per CDR3 protein. The sample shows 550,000 to 650,000 distinct CDR3 sequences, roughly 14% of them seen only once. Sequencing used blood. The source of this sequence is a woman aged 25 to 39 with Graves' hyperthyroidism that later progressed to Graves' ophthalmopathy.

Here the CDR3 DNA reads TGCGCCAGCAGCTTTCGGACAACCTCTGGCGAGCAGTACTTC. Its translation is CASSFRTTSGEQYF. The chain couples TRBV5-1 to TRBJ2-7; D might be TRBD1 (5 bases). Germline values: CDR1 SGHRS, CDR2 YFSETQ. The ends were cut back, 2 bases at V and 6 bases at J, with 15 bases in the middle. The CDR3 contains 14 residues.